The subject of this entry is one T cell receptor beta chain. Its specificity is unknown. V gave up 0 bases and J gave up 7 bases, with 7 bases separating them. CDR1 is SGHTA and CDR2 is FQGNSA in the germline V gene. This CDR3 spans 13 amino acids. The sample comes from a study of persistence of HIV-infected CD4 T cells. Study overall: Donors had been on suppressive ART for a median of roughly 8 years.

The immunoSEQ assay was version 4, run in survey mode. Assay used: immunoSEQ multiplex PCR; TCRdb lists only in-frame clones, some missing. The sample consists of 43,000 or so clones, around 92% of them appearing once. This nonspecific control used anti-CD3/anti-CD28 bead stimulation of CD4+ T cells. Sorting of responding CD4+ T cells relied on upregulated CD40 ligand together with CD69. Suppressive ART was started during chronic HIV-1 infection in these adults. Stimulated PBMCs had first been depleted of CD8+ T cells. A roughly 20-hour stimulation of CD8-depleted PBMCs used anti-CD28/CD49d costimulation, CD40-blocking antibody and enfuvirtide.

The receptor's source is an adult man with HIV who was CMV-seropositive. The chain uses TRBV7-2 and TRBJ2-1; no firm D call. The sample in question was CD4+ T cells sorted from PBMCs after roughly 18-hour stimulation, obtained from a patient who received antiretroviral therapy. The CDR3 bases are TGTGCCAGCAGCTTAGCAGGGTGGAATGAGCAGTTCTTC. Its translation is CASSLAGWNEQFF. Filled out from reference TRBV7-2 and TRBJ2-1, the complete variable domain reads GAGVSQSPSNKVTEKGKDVELRCDPISGHTALYWYRQSLGQGLEFLIYFQGNSAPDKSGLPSDRFSAERTGGSVSTLTIQRTQQEDSAVYLCASSLAGWNEQFFGPGTRLTVL.